This is a list of T cell receptor beta chains from one sample in a study of tumor-infiltrating lymphocytes in primary liver carcinoma. TCRdb passed the multiplex PCR reads through MiXCR, listing each CDR3 protein once. The repertoire holds roughly 70,000 distinct CDR3 sequences, with about 71% as singletons. The sequencing sample was made of liver tumor tissue from sampling region 4. These receptors were collected from a man between 35 and 55 years old with primary liver carcinoma and hepatitis B virus infection. CDR3s leave out the opening cysteine and the closing phenylalanine or tryptophan. Each record gives: clone size, V gene, J gene, CDR3 protein. Not every row has a clone size; where given, it reads once, few, many or a size class.

many	TRBV6-2/TRBV6-3	TRBJ2-3	ASSYDKAGVSDTQY
many	TRBV12-3/TRBV12-4	TRBJ1-2	ASRSGQGIGYGYT
-	TRBV7-8	TRBJ2-1	ASSPLRGSAVSYSEKF
-	TRBV6-5	TRBJ2-5	ASSLMSPGREAQY
-	TRBV6-2/TRBV6-3	TRBJ1-1	DSSGGPEAF
-	TRBV10-3	TRBJ2-2	ATSEFEAGPDTGELF
once	TRBV4-3	TRBJ2-7	GSSQEPVGGYEQY
-	TRBV29-1	TRBJ2-5	SVVFEQQETQY
once	TRBV12-3/TRBV12-4	TRBJ2-4	ASSLWGWADIAKNLQY
many	TRBV25-1	TRBJ2-1	ASSVLKGNEQF
once	TRBV29-1	TRBJ2-1	SVRLVGYEQF
few	TRBV28	TRBJ2-3	ASSLTAQGADTDTQY
-	TRBV5-1	TRBJ2-3	ASSLTGLTSDMQY
-	TRBV4-2	TRBJ2-5	ASSKDGTGGQETHY
-	TRBV5-1	TRBJ2-1	ASSFGSEGSGYNEQF
-	TRBV11-2	TRBJ2-7	VNSQGTGRTHEQY
-	TRBV4-3	TRBJ1-6	VSSQAQTVDNLPPH
-	TRBV6-1	TRBJ1-1	ASRRQGAVNETF
-	TRBV4-2	TRBJ2-1	ASSHAGGQGNNEHF
-	TRBV7-2	TRBJ1-2	ASSPYLTGEYDYT
-	TRBV5-5	TRBJ2-1	ASSLVSGRYDEQF
-	TRBV6-2/TRBV6-3	TRBJ1-1	ASRRGGMNTESF
-	TRBV11-2	TRBJ2-2	ASSTDSDTRELS
many	TRBV5-6	TRBJ2-1	ASVRERQSYNEQF
-	TRBV29-1	TRBJ2-7	SALDGYEQY
-	TRBV6-5	TRBJ1-4	ASSYVHRGRDGKLF
-	TRBV11-3	TRBJ2-1	ASSSGTEGSCEQF
-	TRBV11-2	TRBJ2-7	ASNLDSGISGEQY
-	TRBV15	TRBJ2-1	ATIRDPGLARHNEQF
many	TRBV7-3	TRBJ2-2	ASSHDKTTGELF
-	TRBV11-2	TRBJ2-7	ASSLISAGAYEQY
-	TRBV11-2	TRBJ2-5	AGNQTSGGGKETQY